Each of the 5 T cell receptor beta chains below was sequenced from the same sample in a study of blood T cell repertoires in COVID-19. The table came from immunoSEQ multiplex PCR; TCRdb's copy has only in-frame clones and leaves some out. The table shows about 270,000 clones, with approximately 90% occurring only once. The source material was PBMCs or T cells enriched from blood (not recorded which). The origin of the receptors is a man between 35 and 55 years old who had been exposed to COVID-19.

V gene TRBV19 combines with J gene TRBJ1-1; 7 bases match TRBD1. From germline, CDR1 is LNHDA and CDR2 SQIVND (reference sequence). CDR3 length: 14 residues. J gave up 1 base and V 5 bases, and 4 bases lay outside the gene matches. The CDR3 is CASSERTGNTEAFF. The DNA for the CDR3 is TGTGCCAGTAGTGAACGGACAGGGAACACTGAAGCTTTCTTT.

The CDR3 loop is CASFTSPSGSNTGELFF. The CDR3 nucleotides read TGTGCCAGCTTCACGTCCCCTAGCGGAAGTAACACCGGGGAGCTGTTTTTT. The chain couples TRBV18 to TRBJ2-2; TRBD2 aligns across 7 bases. Losses at the gene ends were 7 bases for V and 2 bases for J; bases not matched to a gene: 13. Per germline, CDR1 KGHSH and CDR2 LQKENI. CDR3 size: 17 residues.

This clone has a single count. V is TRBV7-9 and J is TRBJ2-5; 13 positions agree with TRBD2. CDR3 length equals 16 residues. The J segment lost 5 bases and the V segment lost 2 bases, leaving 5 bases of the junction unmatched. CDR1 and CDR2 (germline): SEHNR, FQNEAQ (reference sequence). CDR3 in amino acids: CASSLRPLAGGETQYF. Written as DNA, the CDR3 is TGTGCCAGCAGCTTACGACCACTAGCGGGGGGGGAGACCCAGTACTTC.

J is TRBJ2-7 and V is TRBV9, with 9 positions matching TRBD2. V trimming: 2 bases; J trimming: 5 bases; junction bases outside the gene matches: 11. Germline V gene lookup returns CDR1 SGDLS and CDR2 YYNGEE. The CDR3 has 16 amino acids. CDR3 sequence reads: CASSVMSLAGVHEQYF. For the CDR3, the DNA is TGTGCCAGCAGCGTTATGAGTTTAGCGGGAGTCCACGAGCAGTACTTC.

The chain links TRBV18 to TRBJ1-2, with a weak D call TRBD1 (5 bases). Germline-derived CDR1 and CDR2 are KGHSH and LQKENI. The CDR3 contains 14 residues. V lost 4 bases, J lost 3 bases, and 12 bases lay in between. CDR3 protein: CASSRTTVDYGYTF. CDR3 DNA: TGTGCCAGCTCACGGACGACAGTTGACTATGGCTACACCTTC.